A single sample is the source of the 30 T cell receptor beta chains below, sequenced in a study of blood T cell repertoires in COVID-19. The method was immunoSEQ multiplex PCR; TCRdb's version includes in-frame clones alone and lacks a portion of them. The repertoire includes 180,000 or so clones, nearly 90% of them detected once, and 0.62% sits in the top ten. Sequenced material: peripheral blood. The receptors were sampled from a man between 45 and 60 years old with acute or convalescent COVID-19.

The chain uses TRBV10-3 and TRBJ2-5; D may be TRBD2 (6 bases). Germline V CDR1 and CDR2: ENHRY, SYGVKD. V lost 4 bases, J lost 3 bases, and 9 bases lay in between. CDR3 length: 13 residues. The CDR3 coding sequence is TGTGCCATCAGTGTAACGGGGGAAGAGACCCAGTACTTC. This encodes CAISVTGEETQYF.

The rearrangement links TRBV5-5 to TRBJ1-2, with 7 bases lining up with TRBD1. V lost 1 base, J lost 5 bases, and 8 bases stayed unmatched. The CDR3 covers 15 residues. Germline V lookup: CDR1 SGHKS, CDR2 YYEKEE (reference sequence). The CDR3 sequence: CASSLNWDSRYGYTF. The CDR3 DNA sequence: TGTGCCAGCAGCTTGAATTGGGACAGTAGGTATGGCTACACCTTC.

V gene TRBV19 combines with J gene TRBJ1-4; D ambiguous. There are 14 residues in the CDR3. The germline V gene encodes CDR1 LNHDA and CDR2 SQIVND (reference sequence). V was cut by 3 bases and J by 0 bases, with 5 bases left in between. As DNA, the CDR3 is TGTGCCAGTAGTATCGGGGCAACTAATGAAAAACTGTTTTTT. Protein sequence: CASSIGATNEKLFF.

The chain has TRBV6-6 and TRBJ2-1, with 7 bases fitting TRBD1. Germline trimming cut 4 bases from V and 6 bases from J; bases unmatched to any gene: 3. Germline CDR1 MNHNY, CDR2 SVGAGI (reference sequence). This CDR3 comprises 13 residues. CDR3 bases: TGTGCCAGCAGTTCCGCAGGGGGCAATGAGCAGTTCTTC. Translated: CASSSAGGNEQFF.

The chain combines TRBV18 with TRBJ1-1; possibly TRBD1 for D (6 bases). V lost 6 bases to trimming and J lost 4 bases, with 24 bases between them. Germline V gene lookup returns CDR1 KGHSH and CDR2 LQKENI. CDR3 length: 17 amino acids. CDR3 residues: CASSLLVTGSAGTEAFF. CDR3 in DNA: TGTGCCAGCTCCCTACTCGTTACAGGGAGTGCTGGCACTGAAGCTTTCTTT.

The chain employs TRBV27 and TRBJ2-7, with 7 bases identical to TRBD2. Germline CDR1 reads MNHEY; CDR2 reads SMNVEV (reference sequence). There are 14 residues in the CDR3. Trimming cost V 8 bases and J 2 bases; bases outside gene matches: 9. The CDR3 sequence: CASAGGAGPYEQYF. The CDR3 DNA is TGTGCCAGCGCCGGCGGAGCGGGACCCTACGAGCAGTACTTC.

This CDR3 reads CASTPSSYNSPLHF. The DNA of the CDR3 is TGTGCCAGCACCCCGAGCTCCTATAATTCACCCCTCCACTTT. The chain employs TRBV27 and TRBJ1-6; D gene ambiguous. V dropped 7 bases and J dropped 0 bases, with 7 bases sitting between them. The germline V gene encodes CDR1 MNHEY and CDR2 SMNVEV (reference sequence). The length of the CDR3 is 14 residues.

The chain couples TRBV5-1 to TRBJ2-7; maybe TRBD1 (6 bases). Trimming took off 4 bases at V and 0 bases at J, with 14 bases between the two ends. Germline-derived CDR1 and CDR2 are SGHRS and YFSETQ. The CDR3 sequence is 15 residues long. DNA of the CDR3: TGCGCCAGCAGCGTGACCAGGGGATTCTCCTACGAGCAGTACTTC. Its protein product is CASSVTRGFSYEQYF.

The chain links TRBV7-2 to TRBJ2-3, with 7 bases aligning to TRBD2. The CDR3 totals 15 residues. Germline CDR1 is SGHTA and CDR2 is FQGNSA. The V and J ends lost 5 bases and 6 bases, in that order; junction bases with no gene match: 11. CDR3: CASSPGLEVRDTQYF. The CDR3 DNA reads TGTGCCAGCAGCCCCGGACTAGAGGTTAGGGATACGCAGTATTTT.

This chain links TRBV3-1 (or the pseudogene TRBV3-2) with TRBJ2-4; unclear D gene. From germline, CDR1 is LGHDT and CDR2 YNNKEL (reference sequence). Trimming shortened V by 0 bases and J by 0 bases, and 12 bases separated the two germline ends. The CDR3 is 17 amino acids. DNA of the CDR3: TGTGCCAGCAGCCAAGAAGAACAGTTTCTAGCCAAAAACATTCAGTACTTC. Encoded protein: CASSQEEQFLAKNIQYF.

The rearrangement links TRBV15 to TRBJ1-5; possibly TRBD1 for D (6 bases). The V and J ends lost 4 bases and 7 bases respectively, with 11 bases between them. The CDR3 is made up of 13 amino acids. Germline V gene sequence: CDR1 LNHNV, CDR2 YYDKDF (reference sequence). In DNA, the CDR3 is TGTGCCACCAGCATAACTCAGGGGCAGCCCCAGCATTTT. It translates to CATSITQGQPQHF.

This clone was counted between two and nine times. The chain's CDR3 is CASSLLWDSPEQYF. CDR3 bases: TGTGCCAGCAGCTTACTATGGGACTCCCCCGAGCAGTACTTC. The gene calls are TRBV7-8 and TRBJ2-7; perhaps TRBD2 as D (6 bases). The V end was cut by 2 bases, the J end by 6 bases, with 14 bases between. From germline, CDR1 is SGHVS and CDR2 FQNEAQ. The CDR3 sequence is 14 residues long.

The chain joins TRBV7-9 to TRBJ1-2; D may be TRBD1 (5 bases). This CDR3 region has 14 residues. With 0 bases removed from V and 8 bases from J, the gap between germline ends came to 13 bases. CDR1 and CDR2 from the germline V gene are SEHNR and FQNEAQ (reference sequence). The DNA for the CDR3 is TGTGCCAGCAGCTTAGCCCCCCAGGGTGGGGGCTACACCTTC. Protein sequence: CASSLAPQGGGYTF.

This chain joins TRBV15 and TRBJ1-6; maybe TRBD1 (5 bases). The CDR3 is made up of 15 amino acids. V was clipped by 0 bases and J by 5 bases, with 8 bases between them. CDR1 is LNHNV and CDR2 is YYDKDF in the germline V gene (reference sequence). Written as DNA, the CDR3 is TGTGCCACCAGCAGAGATCAGGGCCATAATTCACCCCTCCACTTT. Translating gives CATSRDQGHNSPLHF.

The chain recombines TRBV5-4 with TRBJ2-4; 8 bases agree with TRBD2. The germline V gene encodes CDR1 SGHNT and CDR2 YYREEE (reference sequence). The CDR3 is made up of 15 amino acids. The V and J ends lost 4 bases and 7 bases, in that order; junction bases with no gene match: 10. Written as DNA, the CDR3 is TGTGCCAGCAGCGACGGCGTAGCGGGACTGAACATTCAGTACTTC. It specifies CASSDGVAGLNIQYF.

The J gene is TRBJ2-2, the V gene TRBV28; D may be TRBD1 (6 bases). Trimming pared 6 bases from V and 6 bases from J, leaving 14 bases between. The CDR3 runs 14 residues. Germline CDR1 reads MDHEN; CDR2 reads SYDVKM. CDR3 coding DNA: TGTGCCAGCAGCTGGGGGCTCCGGGCCGGGGAGCTGTTTTTT. Its protein product is CASSWGLRAGELFF.

The rearrangement links TRBV7-3 to TRBJ2-3; D call uncertain. The CDR3 contains 15 residues. Trimming removed 0 bases at V and 1 base at J, with 8 bases between. From germline, CDR1 is SGHTA and CDR2 FQGTGA. The CDR3 sequence is CASSLTPDGTDTQYF. The CDR3 DNA reads TGTGCCAGCAGCTTAACACCAGATGGCACAGATACGCAGTATTTT.

This clone has a single count. The rearrangement joins TRBV6-6 to TRBJ2-2; D possibly corresponds to TRBD1 (6 bases). CDR1 and CDR2 from the germline V gene are MNHNY and SVGAGI (reference sequence). V was pared by 2 bases and J by 2 bases, with 12 bases between. The CDR3 has 16 amino acids. CDR3 amino acids: CASSYGSGVNTGELFF. The CDR3 bases are TGTGCCAGCAGTTACGGTTCAGGGGTAAACACCGGGGAGCTGTTTTTT.

The chain's CDR3 is CASSLGDSYGYTF. The DNA of the CDR3 is TGTGCCAGCAGCTTGGGGGACAGCTATGGCTACACCTTC. The chain employs TRBV5-5 and TRBJ1-2; TRBD1 agrees at 7 bases. The junction had 0 bases not matched to a gene; V was cut back by 0 bases and J by 4 bases. Germline V gene lookup returns CDR1 SGHKS and CDR2 YYEKEE (reference sequence). The CDR3 has 13 amino acids. The entire variable domain, with the rest obtained from reference TRBV5-5 and TRBJ1-2, is as follows: DAGVTQSPTHLIKTRGQQVTLRCSPISGHKSVSWYQQVLGQGPQFIFQYYEKEERGRGNFPDRFSARQFPNYSSELNVNALLLGDSALYLCASSLGDSYGYTFGSGTRLTVV.

CDR3 loop: CASSLTILAGVNEQFF. The CDR3 bases are TGTGCCAGCAGCTTAACGATACTAGCGGGGGTTAATGAGCAGTTCTTC. The chain is built from TRBV7-3 and TRBJ2-1; 11 positions match TRBD2. CDR3 length: 16 amino acids. After removal of 0 bases from V and 7 bases from J, the junction contained 5 bases not matched to a gene. From germline, CDR1 is SGHTA and CDR2 FQGTGA.

The J gene is TRBJ2-7, the V gene TRBV7-9, with 9 bases matching TRBD1. The V gene's germline CDR1 is SEHNR and CDR2 FQNEAQ (reference sequence). V lost 3 bases, J lost 6 bases, and 9 bases stayed unmatched. The CDR3 consists of 15 residues. The CDR3 reads CASSFPGQGVSEQYF. Written as DNA, the CDR3 is TGTGCCAGCAGCTTCCCGGGACAGGGTGTCTCCGAGCAGTACTTC.

The rearrangement links TRBV7-3 to TRBJ2-1, with 13 bases fitting TRBD2. V was pared by 2 bases and J by 0 bases, with 7 bases of the junction left unmatched. The CDR3 is 19 residues long. CDR1 is SGHTA, CDR2 FQGTGA, per germline. This chain's CDR3 is CASSLDGLAGVSSYNEQFF. The CDR3 DNA follows: TGTGCCAGCAGCTTAGACGGACTAGCGGGAGTTAGCTCCTACAATGAGCAGTTCTTC.

The chain employs TRBV5-1 and TRBJ2-2, with D tentatively TRBD1 (6 bases). CDR1 is SGHRS, CDR2 YFSETQ, per germline. Trimming stripped 2 bases from V and 0 bases from J, with 8 bases between. There are 15 residues in the CDR3. The chain's CDR3 is CASSFGTTNTGELFF. The CDR3 nucleotides are TGCGCCAGCAGCTTTGGGACAACGAACACCGGGGAGCTGTTTTTT. Supplemented by reference TRBV5-1 and TRBJ2-2, the full variable domain reads KAGVTQTPRYLIKTRGQQVTLSCSPISGHRSVSWYQQTPGQGLQFLFEYFSETQRNKGNFPGRFSGRQFSNSRSEMNVSTLELGDSALYLCASSFGTTNTGELFFGEGSRLTVL.

The chain links TRBV15 to TRBJ2-3; the match to TRBD2 covers 9 bases. Per germline, CDR1 LNHNV and CDR2 YYDKDF (reference sequence). The CDR3 extends over 17 amino acids. V lost 0 bases, J lost 3 bases, and 7 bases stayed unmatched. The CDR3, as DNA: TGTGCCACCAGCAGAGAAATTAGCGGGAGCGTGACAGATACGCAGTATTTT. Translated: CATSREISGSVTDTQYF.

The chain is built from TRBV28 and TRBJ1-5; D might be TRBD1 (5 bases). CDR1 and CDR2 (germline): MDHEN, SYDVKM. V was trimmed by 5 bases and J by 4 bases, leaving 12 bases between them. The CDR3 loop spans 14 amino acids. The CDR3 DNA sequence: TGTGCCAGCAGTCCCGACAGCATGAATCAGCCCCAGCATTTT. Encoded protein: CASSPDSMNQPQHF.

This clone was seen a single time. This sequence joins TRBV5-8 and TRBJ1-2; the match to TRBD1 covers 9 bases. The CDR3 is 13 amino acids. Germline assignment: CDR1 SGHTS and CDR2 YDEGEE. The ends lost 4 bases at V and 7 bases at J; junction bases unmatched: 5. The CDR3 DNA sequence: TGTGCCAGCAGCAGGGACAGGGTCGCTGGCTACACCTTC. This sequence encodes CASSRDRVAGYTF.

This rearrangement joins TRBV15 to TRBJ2-3, with 8 positions matching TRBD1. Germline-derived CDR1 and CDR2 are LNHNV and YYDKDF (reference sequence). This CDR3 spans 14 amino acids. Losses at the gene ends were 3 bases for V and 9 bases for J; bases not matched to a gene: 8. In DNA, the CDR3 is TGTGCCACCAGCAGGGACAGGGCCTTAAGAACGCAGTATTTT. It encodes CATSRDRALRTQYF.

The J gene is TRBJ1-3, the V gene TRBV5-6; no definite D call. This CDR3 has 17 amino acids. From germline, CDR1 is SGHDT and CDR2 YYEEEE. Deletions cut 3 bases from V and 1 base from J, with 17 bases between. CDR3 amino acids: CASSSTYGDASGNTIYF. CDR3 bases: TGTGCCAGCAGCTCCACGTACGGGGATGCATCTGGAAACACCATATATTTT.

The gene calls are TRBV15 and TRBJ2-2; the D is unclear. The V gene lost 0 bases and the J gene lost 3 bases, with 8 bases spanning the gap. The CDR3 spans 15 residues. The germline V gene has CDR1 LNHNV and CDR2 YYDKDF (reference sequence). The CDR3 sequence: CATSRDQLDTGELFF. The CDR3 DNA reads as TGTGCCACCAGCAGAGATCAGTTGGACACCGGGGAGCTGTTTTTT.

This chain joins TRBV27 and TRBJ2-5; the match to TRBD1 covers 7 bases. The CDR3 length is 14 residues. Germline CDR1 reads MNHEY; CDR2 reads SMNVEV (reference sequence). The trim removed 5 bases at V and 2 bases at J, leaving 5 bases unmatched. The CDR3 DNA is TGTGCCAGCAGTCTAAGGGGACAGCAAGAGACCCAGTACTTC. This codes for CASSLRGQQETQYF.